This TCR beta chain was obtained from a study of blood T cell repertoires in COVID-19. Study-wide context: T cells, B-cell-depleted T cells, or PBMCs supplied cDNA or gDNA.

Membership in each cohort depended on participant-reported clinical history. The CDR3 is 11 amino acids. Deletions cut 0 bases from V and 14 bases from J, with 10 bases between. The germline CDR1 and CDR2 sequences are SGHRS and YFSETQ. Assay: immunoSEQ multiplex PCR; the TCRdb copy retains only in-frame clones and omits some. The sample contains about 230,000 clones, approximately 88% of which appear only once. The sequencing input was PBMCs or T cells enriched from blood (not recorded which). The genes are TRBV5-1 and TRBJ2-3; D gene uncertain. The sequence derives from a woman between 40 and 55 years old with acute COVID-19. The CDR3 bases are TGCGCCAGCAGCTTGGGGCCGGAGATGTATTTT. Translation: CASSLGPEMYF.